These 29 T cell receptor beta chains were all obtained from the same sample, sequenced in a study of CD8 T cells in Susac syndrome. cDNA came from roughly 0.53 to 1 ug RNA primed by random hexamers. TCRdb itself ran the immunoSEQ multiplex PCR reads through MiXCR, one entry per CDR3 protein. The repertoire holds around 270,000 distinct CDR3 sequences, with approximately 90% as singletons. Source material: CD8+ T cells from PBMCs. Receptors were obtained from a human donor with multiple sclerosis.

This clonotype has a single count. The chain has TRBV29-1 and TRBJ2-1; 13 bases align to TRBD2. V trimming: 4 bases; J trimming: 9 bases; junction bases outside the gene matches: 9. The germline gives CDR1 SQVTM, CDR2 ANQGSEA. This CDR3 is 15 amino acids long. In DNA, the CDR3 is TGCAGCGTTGGCGGCGGACTAGCGGGAGCAGGTGAGCAGTTCTTC. It codes for CSVGGGLAGAGEQFF.

The CDR3 DNA is TGTGCCAGCAGCACGGGAAGCCCCTACGAGCAGTACTTC. Amino acids: CASSTGSPYEQYF. This chain links TRBV2 with TRBJ2-7; D may be TRBD2 (5 bases). The germline V and J ends were trimmed by 6 bases and 2 bases, with 11 bases remaining between them. CDR1 and CDR2 from the germline V gene are SNHLY and FYNNEI. CDR3 length: 13 amino acids.

The chain links TRBV6-2 or TRBV6-3 to TRBJ2-5; D uncertain. The V gene lost 0 bases and the J gene lost 2 bases, with 7 bases spanning the gap. From germline, CDR1 is MNHEY and CDR2 SVGEGT. The CDR3 length is 14 residues. This chain's CDR3 is CASSYSPEQETQYF. CDR3 nucleotides: TGTGCCAGCAGTTACTCGCCGGAGCAAGAGACCCAGTACTTC.

The chain couples TRBV12-3 or TRBV12-4 to TRBJ2-5; 9 nucleotides line up with TRBD1. The CDR3 sequence is 15 residues long. V lost 3 bases, J lost 4 bases, and 6 bases stayed unmatched. CDR3: CASSLSGTGTETQYF. In nucleotides, the CDR3 is TGTGCCAGCAGTTTGAGTGGGACAGGGACAGAGACCCAGTACTTC.

Regarding this clonotype: One junction end does not reproduce the germline sequence, and a read error may be involved. The J gene is TRBJ2-3, the V gene TRBV4-3, with no clear D. Germline loops: CDR1 LGHNA, CDR2 YSLEER. This CDR3 contains 13 residues. As DNA, the CDR3 is TGTGCCAGCAGCCAAGGAAGAACAGATACGCAGTATTTT. Its protein is CASSQGRTDTQYF.

The chain links TRBV3-1 to TRBJ2-5, with D possibly called TRBD1 or TRBD2 (7 bases each). The germline V gene encodes CDR1 LGHDT and CDR2 YNNKEL (reference sequence). The CDR3 covers 14 residues. With 6 bases removed from V and 5 bases from J, the gap between germline ends came to 16 bases. CDR3 sequence reads: CASRRQGGPETQYF. The CDR3 bases are TGTGCCAGCAGACGACAGGGAGGGCCGGAGACCCAGTACTTC.

This rearrangement joins TRBV14 to TRBJ2-2; 9 positions match TRBD2. J lost 3 bases, V lost 2 bases, and 7 bases had no gene match. CDR1 and CDR2 from the germline V gene are SGHDN and FVKESK. This CDR3 is 17 amino acids long. CDR3 DNA sequence: TGTGCCAGCAGCCAATTCCTAGCGGGATTTCACACCGGGGAGCTGTTTTTT. It is translated as CASSQFLAGFHTGELFF.

J is TRBJ1-1 and V is TRBV5-6; no clear D gene. The CDR3 runs 14 residues. Germline V gene data show CDR1 as SGHDT and CDR2 as YYEEEE. V was cut by 0 bases and J by 1 base, with 7 bases left in between. CDR3: CASSLEFSNTEAFF. The CDR3 region has the DNA TGTGCCAGCAGCTTGGAGTTCTCGAACACTGAAGCTTTCTTT. Variable domain in full (rest from reference TRBV5-6 and TRBJ1-1): DAGVTQSPTHLIKTRGQQVTLRCSPKSGHDTVSWYQQALGQGPQFIFQYYEEEERQRGNFPDRFSGHQFPNYSSELNVNALLLGDSALYLCASSLEFSNTEAFFGQGTRLTVV.

The chain couples TRBV5-6 to TRBJ2-1; TRBD2 is a possible D gene (7 bases). Trimming removed 4 bases from V and 4 bases from J, with 18 bases in between. Germline V gene lookup returns CDR1 SGHDT and CDR2 YYEEEE. The CDR3 contains 16 residues. CDR3 nucleotide sequence: TGTGCCAGCAGCGGGGGCGGTCTAGCGGTTTACAATGAGCAGTTCTTC. It yields the protein CASSGGGLAVYNEQFF.

The chain links TRBV29-1 to TRBJ2-1; D possibly corresponds to TRBD2 (6 bases). The germline V gene has CDR1 SQVTM and CDR2 ANQGSEA. The CDR3 totals 12 residues. The CDR3 region has the DNA TGCCTCATACGGGGGAGCTCCAATGAGCAGTTCTTC. Its translation is CLIRGSSNEQFF.

The J gene is TRBJ2-1, the V gene TRBV19; D may be TRBD2 (6 bases). Trimming stripped 3 bases from V and 10 bases from J, with 22 bases between. The CDR3 loop spans 16 amino acids. Germline assignment: CDR1 LNHDA and CDR2 SQIVND (reference sequence). For the CDR3, the DNA is TGTGCCAGTAGTATCGCGCGGACCGATACCCTAGCGGAGCAGTTCTTC. It specifies CASSIARTDTLAEQFF. Variable domain in full (rest from reference TRBV19 and TRBJ2-1): DGGITQSPKYLFRKEGQNVTLSCEQNLNHDAMYWYRQDPGQGLRLIYYSQIVNDFQKGDIAEGYSVSREKKESFPLTVTSAQKNPTAFYLCASSIARTDTLAEQFFGPGTRLTVL.

The chain couples TRBV18 to TRBJ2-1; perhaps TRBD2 as D (5 bases). The CDR3 contains 13 residues. Trimming took off 4 bases at V and 8 bases at J, with 12 bases between the two ends. Germline V gene sequence: CDR1 KGHSH, CDR2 LQKENI. The CDR3 here is CASSRGGSDEQFF. CDR3 nucleotides: TGTGCCAGCTCACGTGGCGGGTCGGATGAGCAGTTCTTC.

The gene calls are TRBV27 and TRBJ2-3, with D hard to call. CDR1 and CDR2 from the germline V gene are MNHEY and SMNVEV (reference sequence). The CDR3 runs to 16 residues. V dropped 7 bases and J dropped 1 base, with 18 bases sitting between them. CDR3 DNA sequence: TGTGCCAGCAAATCTTTAGGGTGCGAACGCACAGATACGCAGTATTTT. Translating it yields CASKSLGCERTDTQYF.

The chain is built from TRBV6-1 and TRBJ2-7; D is possibly TRBD1 (6 bases). The CDR3 covers 13 residues. The V and J ends lost 4 bases and 5 bases respectively, with 12 bases between them. Germline V CDR1 and CDR2: MNHNS, SASEGT. This chain's CDR3 is CASSVSGVDEQYF. The CDR3 DNA follows: TGTGCCAGCAGTGTCTCAGGGGTGGACGAGCAGTACTTC.

This chain links TRBV12-3 or TRBV12-4 with TRBJ1-1, with a tentative D call TRBD1 (5 bases). Trimming stripped 7 bases from V and 2 bases from J, with 17 bases between. CDR3 size: 15 residues. The CDR3 region is CASTPWGLINTEAFF. The DNA of the CDR3 is TGTGCCAGCACCCCCTGGGGACTGATAAACACTGAAGCTTTCTTT.

The V gene is TRBV7-8, the J gene TRBJ2-2; TRBD2 matches 11 bases. From germline, CDR1 is SGHVS and CDR2 FQNEAQ. The V gene end was trimmed by 1 base and the J gene end by 6 bases; junction bases not matched to a gene: 1. The CDR3 is made up of 15 amino acids. In DNA form, the CDR3 reads TGTGCCAGCAGCTTAGAACTAGCGGGAGCCGGGGAGCTGTTTTTT. Amino acid sequence: CASSLELAGAGELFF.

This clonotype came up once. The gene calls are TRBV21-1 and TRBJ1-1. TRBV21-1 is noted as a pseudogene. This CDR3 comprises 8 residues. For the CDR3, the DNA is TGTGCTAACCGGTGGGCTTTCTTT. Translating it yields CANRWAFF.

The chain combines TRBV27 with TRBJ2-2; D remains ambiguous. CDR1 and CDR2 (germline): MNHEY, SMNVEV (reference sequence). V lost 11 bases and J 7 bases, leaving 17 bases between the germline ends. The CDR3 covers 13 residues. CDR3 sequence reads: CASAMAVDGELFF. CDR3 bases: TGTGCCTCCGCGATGGCCGTCGACGGGGAGCTGTTTTTT.

This chain uses TRBV19 with TRBJ2-1; 12 nucleotides align to TRBD1. Germline values: CDR1 LNHDA, CDR2 SQIVND (reference sequence). V was pared by 4 bases and J by 2 bases, with 12 bases of the junction left unmatched. This CDR3 has 19 amino acids. CDR3 nucleotides: TGTGCCAGTAGTAAGATGCGGGACAGGGGGCATCTAGCCTACAATGAGCAGTTCTTC. It specifies CASSKMRDRGHLAYNEQFF. The entire variable domain, with the rest obtained from reference TRBV19 and TRBJ2-1, is as follows: DGGITQSPKYLFRKEGQNVTLSCEQNLNHDAMYWYRQDPGQGLRLIYYSQIVNDFQKGDIAEGYSVSREKKESFPLTVTSAQKNPTAFYLCASSKMRDRGHLAYNEQFFGPGTRLTVL.

The CDR3 DNA follows: TGTGCCAGCAGCTTGACTTGGGGGAAAAATGAGCAGTTCTTC. Translation: CASSLTWGKNEQFF. V and J are TRBV5-6 and TRBJ2-1, with D possibly being TRBD1 or TRBD2 (5 bases each). The germline gives CDR1 SGHDT, CDR2 YYEEEE. The V end lost 1 base, the J end lost 7 bases, and 12 bases lay between the germline ends. CDR3 length: 14 amino acids.

The chain couples TRBV9 to TRBJ1-3; the D is unclear. This CDR3 has 15 amino acids. CDR1 is SGDLS, CDR2 YYNGEE, per germline. V was shortened by 5 bases and J by 0 bases, with 12 bases between the two germline ends. The CDR3: CASSSDGGSGNTIYF. In nucleotides, the CDR3 is TGTGCCAGCAGTTCCGACGGCGGCTCTGGAAACACCATATATTTT.

This chain connects TRBV7-4 to TRBJ2-6, with TRBD2 as a possible D gene (6 bases). CDR1 is SGHVT and CDR2 is SQSDAQ in the germline V gene. The length of the CDR3 is 17 residues. With 4 bases removed from V and 1 base from J, the gap between germline ends came to 14 bases. The CDR3 nucleotides read TGTGCCAGCAGCTCCGGGACTCCGTTATCTGGGGCCAACGTCCTGACTTTC. Its translation: CASSSGTPLSGANVLTF.

V gene TRBV27 combines with J gene TRBJ2-3, with D maybe TRBD2 (6 bases). There are 17 residues in the CDR3. V was pared by 1 base and J by 2 bases, with 16 bases between. Looked up from germline, CDR1 is MNHEY and CDR2 is SMNVEV (reference sequence). The CDR3 coding sequence is TGTGCCAGCAGTTTATTACGGGGTGCGGGATCCACAGATACGCAGTATTTT. Translated: CASSLLRGAGSTDTQYF.

This clonotype was seen more than once but under ten times. The CDR3 reads CASSLSNEQYF. The DNA of the CDR3 is TGTGCCAGCAGCTTATCGAACGAGCAGTACTTC. The chain is built from TRBV7-6 and TRBJ2-7; no firm D call. Germline V gene lookup returns CDR1 SGHVS and CDR2 FNYEAQ. The CDR3 extends over 11 amino acids. V shed 2 bases and J shed 5 bases, with 4 bases lying between them. Full variable domain (missing parts from reference TRBV7-6 and TRBJ2-7): GAGVSQSPRYKVTKRGQDVALRCDPISGHVSLYWYRQALGQGPEFLTYFNYEAQQDKSGLPNDRFSAERPEGSISTLTIQRTEQRDSAMYRCASSLSNEQYFGPGTRLTVT.

The chain recombines TRBV7-8 with TRBJ2-7, with a weak D call TRBD2 (6 bases). The CDR3 runs to 15 residues. Germline-derived CDR1 and CDR2 are SGHVS and FQNEAQ. V was shortened by 2 bases and J by 6 bases, with 17 bases between the two germline ends. CDR3 in amino acids: CASSLSLGLASEQYF. As DNA, the CDR3 is TGTGCCAGCAGCTTAAGCCTGGGGCTAGCGAGCGAGCAGTACTTC.

This clonotype was recorded a few times. The chain recombines TRBV20-1 with TRBJ2-7; no reliable D call. Per germline, CDR1 DFQATT and CDR2 SNEGSKA (reference sequence). V dropped 0 bases and J dropped 2 bases, with 5 bases sitting between them. CDR3 size: 12 residues. The CDR3 coding sequence is TGCAGTGCTAGAGACGGCCCCTACGAGCAGTACTTC. Protein sequence: CSARDGPYEQYF.

The gene calls are TRBV30 and TRBJ2-1; 8 nucleotides match TRBD1. The junction had 3 bases not matched to a gene; V was cut back by 5 bases and J by 3 bases. The CDR3 extends over 13 amino acids. Germline V lookup: CDR1 GTSNPN, CDR2 SVGIG (reference sequence). The CDR3, as DNA: TGTGCCTGGGGGACAGGCGACTACAATGAGCAGTTCTTC. Translation gives CAWGTGDYNEQFF.

This sequence joins TRBV19 and TRBJ1-5; possible D gene TRBD1, 6 bases. The germline CDR1 and CDR2 sequences are LNHDA and SQIVND (reference sequence). This CDR3 is built from 15 residues. V dropped 4 bases and J dropped 3 bases, with 13 bases sitting between them. The CDR3 spells CASSTNRADNQPQHF. For the CDR3, the DNA is TGTGCCAGTAGTACGAACAGGGCGGACAATCAGCCCCAGCATTTT.

The rearrangement uses TRBV24-1 and TRBJ2-3; D not resolved. The germline V and J ends were trimmed by 6 bases and 2 bases, with 8 bases remaining between them. This CDR3 is built from 13 residues. Germline loops: CDR1 KGHDR, CDR2 SFDVKD. The CDR3 region has the DNA TGTGCCACCAGTCCCGCCCTCACAGATACGCAGTATTTT. Translation gives CATSPALTDTQYF.